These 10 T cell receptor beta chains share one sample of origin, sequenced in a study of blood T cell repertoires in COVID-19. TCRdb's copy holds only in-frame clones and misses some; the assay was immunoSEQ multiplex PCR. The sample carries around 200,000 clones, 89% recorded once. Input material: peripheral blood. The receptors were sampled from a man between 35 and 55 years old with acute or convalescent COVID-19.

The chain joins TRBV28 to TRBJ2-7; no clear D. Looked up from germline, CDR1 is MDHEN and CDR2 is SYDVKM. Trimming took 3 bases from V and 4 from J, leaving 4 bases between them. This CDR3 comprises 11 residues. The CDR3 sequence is CASSFNYEQYF. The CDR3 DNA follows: TGTGCCAGCAGTTTTAATTACGAGCAGTACTTC.

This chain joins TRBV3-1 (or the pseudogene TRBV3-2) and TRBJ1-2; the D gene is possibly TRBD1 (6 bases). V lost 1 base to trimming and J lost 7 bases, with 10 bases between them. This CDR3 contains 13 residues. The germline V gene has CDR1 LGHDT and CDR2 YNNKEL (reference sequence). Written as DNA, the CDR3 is TGTGCCAGCAGCCAAGGCAGGGGACCTGGCTACACCTTC. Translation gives CASSQGRGPGYTF.

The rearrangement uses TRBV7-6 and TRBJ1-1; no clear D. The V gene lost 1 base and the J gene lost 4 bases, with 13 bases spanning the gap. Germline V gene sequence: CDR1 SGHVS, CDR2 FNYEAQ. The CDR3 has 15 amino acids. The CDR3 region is CASSLVGTRATEAFF. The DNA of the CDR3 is TGTGCCAGCAGCTTAGTTGGTACGAGAGCCACTGAAGCTTTCTTT.

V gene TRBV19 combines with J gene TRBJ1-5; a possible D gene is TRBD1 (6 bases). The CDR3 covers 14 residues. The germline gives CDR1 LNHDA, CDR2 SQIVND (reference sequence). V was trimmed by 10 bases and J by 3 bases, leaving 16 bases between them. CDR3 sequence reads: CATQKDRSNQPQHF. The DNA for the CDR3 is TGTGCCACTCAGAAAGACAGGTCCAATCAGCCCCAGCATTTT.

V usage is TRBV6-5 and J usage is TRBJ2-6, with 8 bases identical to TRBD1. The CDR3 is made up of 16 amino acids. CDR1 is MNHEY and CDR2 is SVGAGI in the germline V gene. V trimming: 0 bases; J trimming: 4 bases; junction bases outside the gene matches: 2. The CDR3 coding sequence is TGTGCCAGCAGTTACTCGACAGGGGCCGGGGCCAACGTCCTGACTTTC. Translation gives CASSYSTGAGANVLTF.

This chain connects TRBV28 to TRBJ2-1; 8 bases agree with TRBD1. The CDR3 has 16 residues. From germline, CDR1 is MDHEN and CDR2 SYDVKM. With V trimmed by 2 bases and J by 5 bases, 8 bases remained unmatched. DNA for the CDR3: TGTGCCAGCAGTTTAACCCCCGGGACAGGTAACAATGAGCAGTTCTTC. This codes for CASSLTPGTGNNEQFF.

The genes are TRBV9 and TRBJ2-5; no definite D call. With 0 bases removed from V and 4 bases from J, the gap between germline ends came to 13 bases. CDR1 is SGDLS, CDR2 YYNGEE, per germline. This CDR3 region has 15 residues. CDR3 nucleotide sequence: TGTGCCAGCAGCGTAGGGGTAGCCTTCAGAGAGACCCAGTACTTC. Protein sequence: CASSVGVAFRETQYF.

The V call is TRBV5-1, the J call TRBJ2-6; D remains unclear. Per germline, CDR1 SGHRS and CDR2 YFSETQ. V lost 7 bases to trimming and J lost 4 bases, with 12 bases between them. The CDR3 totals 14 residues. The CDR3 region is CASWLGPGANVLTF. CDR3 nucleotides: TGCGCCAGCTGGCTTGGGCCCGGGGCCAACGTCCTGACTTTC.

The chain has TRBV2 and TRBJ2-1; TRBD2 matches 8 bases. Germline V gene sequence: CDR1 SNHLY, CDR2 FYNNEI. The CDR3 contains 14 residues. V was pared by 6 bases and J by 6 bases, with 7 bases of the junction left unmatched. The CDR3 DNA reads TGTGCCAGCAGGACCGGGACTAGTGGCAATGAGCAGTTCTTC. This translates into CASRTGTSGNEQFF.

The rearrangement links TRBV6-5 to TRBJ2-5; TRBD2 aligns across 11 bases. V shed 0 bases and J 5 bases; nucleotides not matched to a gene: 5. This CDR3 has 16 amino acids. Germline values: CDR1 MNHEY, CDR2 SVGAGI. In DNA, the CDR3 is TGTGCCAGCAGTTACTCTAGCGGGGGGGCCCGGGAGACCCAGTACTTC. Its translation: CASSYSSGGARETQYF.